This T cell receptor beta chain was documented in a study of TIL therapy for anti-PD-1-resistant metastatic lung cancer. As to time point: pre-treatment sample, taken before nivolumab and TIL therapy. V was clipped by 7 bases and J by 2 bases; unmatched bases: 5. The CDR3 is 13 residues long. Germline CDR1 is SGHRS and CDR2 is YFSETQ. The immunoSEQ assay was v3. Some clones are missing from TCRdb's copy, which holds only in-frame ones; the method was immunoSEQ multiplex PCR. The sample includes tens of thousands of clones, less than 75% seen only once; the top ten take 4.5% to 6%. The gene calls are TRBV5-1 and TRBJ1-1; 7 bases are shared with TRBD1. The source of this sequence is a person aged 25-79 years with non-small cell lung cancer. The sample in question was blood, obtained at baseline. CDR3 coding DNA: TGCGCCAGCCGACAGGGCGGAAACACTGAAGCTTTCTTT. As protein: CASRQGGNTEAFF.